This T cell receptor (beta chain) was sequenced for a study of cytomegalovirus exposure and HLA in healthy donors. Trimming cost V 2 bases and J 8 bases; bases outside gene matches: 5. The CDR3 is made up of 14 amino acids. Germline lookup yields CDR1 SEHNR and CDR2 FQNEAQ (reference sequence). The primer mix had 60 Vbeta and 13 Jbeta primers. TCRdb keeps only in-frame clones here, not all; method: immunoSEQ multiplex PCR. The profile shows 110,000 to 150,000 clones, around 84% of them singletons. The chain joins TRBV7-9 to TRBJ1-4; 7 positions agree with TRBD1. The sample was PBMCs. This receptor was identified in a boy aged 2 to 10 in good health and CMV-seronegative. The CDR3 nucleotides read TGTGCCAGCAGCTTATCTACAGGGGTCGAAAAACTGTTTTTT. It encodes CASSLSTGVEKLFF.